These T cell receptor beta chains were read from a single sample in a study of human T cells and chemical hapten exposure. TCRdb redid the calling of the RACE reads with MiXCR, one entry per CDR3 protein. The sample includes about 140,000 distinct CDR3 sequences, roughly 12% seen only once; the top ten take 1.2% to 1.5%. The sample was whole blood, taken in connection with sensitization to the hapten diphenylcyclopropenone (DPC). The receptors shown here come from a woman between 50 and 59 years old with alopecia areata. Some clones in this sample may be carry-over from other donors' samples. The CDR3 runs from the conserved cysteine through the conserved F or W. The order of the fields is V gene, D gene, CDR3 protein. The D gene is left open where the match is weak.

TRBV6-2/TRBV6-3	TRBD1	CASSYRTGHYEQYF
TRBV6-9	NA	CASSSPSVWTRDTGELFF
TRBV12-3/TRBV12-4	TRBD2	CASSGPGLARKTQYF
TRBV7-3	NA	CASSRRAYETQYF
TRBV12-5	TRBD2	CASGRQNLAGGPETQYF
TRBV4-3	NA	CASSQDEGSAVANTGELFF
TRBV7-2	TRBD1	CASSRQGPTNEKLFF
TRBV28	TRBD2	CASSFRTSGLYEQYF
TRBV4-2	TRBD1	CASREGANEQFF
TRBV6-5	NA	CASRRVGTDTQYF
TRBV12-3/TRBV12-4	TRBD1	CASSFKTGAGANVLTF
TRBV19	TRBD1	CASSATGTGYNEQFF
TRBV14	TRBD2	CASSQDTRLALNSYNEQFF
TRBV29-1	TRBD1	CSVVAGQGPESAGELFF
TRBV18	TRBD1	CASSPGQAGNQPQHF
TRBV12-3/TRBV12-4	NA	CASSPQETTNEQFF